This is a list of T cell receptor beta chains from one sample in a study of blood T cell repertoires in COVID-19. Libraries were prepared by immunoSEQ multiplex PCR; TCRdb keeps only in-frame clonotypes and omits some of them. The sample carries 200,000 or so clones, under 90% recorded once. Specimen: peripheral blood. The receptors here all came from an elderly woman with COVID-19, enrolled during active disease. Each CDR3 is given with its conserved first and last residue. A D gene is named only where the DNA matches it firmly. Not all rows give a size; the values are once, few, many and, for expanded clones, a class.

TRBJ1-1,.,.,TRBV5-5,CASSLMTGTEAFF,TGTGCCAGCAGCTTGATGACAGGCACTGAAGCTTTCTTT
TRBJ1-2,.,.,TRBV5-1,CASSLAGRAPSGYTF,TGCGCCAGCAGCTTGGCGGGAAGGGCCCCCTCGGGCTACACCTTC
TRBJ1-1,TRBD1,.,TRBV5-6,CASSLGQANTEAFF,TGTGCCAGCAGCTTAGGACAGGCGAACACTGAAGCTTTCTTT
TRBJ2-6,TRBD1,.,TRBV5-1,CASSDDREPSGANVLTF,TGCGCCAGCAGCGACGACAGGGAACCCTCTGGGGCCAACGTCCTGACTTTC
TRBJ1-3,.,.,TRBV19,CASSIMRSSGNTIYF,TGTGCCAGTAGTATTATGAGAAGCTCTGGAAACACCATATATTTT
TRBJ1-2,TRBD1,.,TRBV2,CASTRGDRVYGYTF,TGTGCCAGCACCCGCGGCGACAGGGTGTATGGCTACACCTTC
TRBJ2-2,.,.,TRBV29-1,CSVSANTGELFF,TGCAGCGTTAGCGCTAACACCGGGGAGCTGTTTTTT
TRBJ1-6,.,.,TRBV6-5,CASSYSIGLEGSPLHF,TGTGCCAGCAGTTACTCGATTGGGTTGGAGGGGTCACCCCTCCACTTT
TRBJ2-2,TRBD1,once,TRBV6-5,CASRMGTANTGELFF,TGTGCCAGCAGGATGGGGACAGCGAACACCGGGGAGCTGTTTTTT
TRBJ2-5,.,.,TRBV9,CASSVAVASGSQETQYF,TGTGCCAGCAGCGTAGCGGTGGCAAGCGGATCCCAAGAGACCCAGTACTTC
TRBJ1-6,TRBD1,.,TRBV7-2,CASSFQQGAGFPLHF,TGTGCCAGCAGCTTCCAGCAGGGGGCCGGGTTTCCCCTCCACTTT
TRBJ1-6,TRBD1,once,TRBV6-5,CASSSTQGGNSPLHF,TGTGCCAGCAGTTCCACACAGGGGGGGAATTCACCCCTCCACTTT
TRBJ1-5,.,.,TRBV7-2,CASSPAGGDQPQHF,TGTGCCAGCAGCCCAGCCGGGGGAGACCAGCCCCAGCATTTT
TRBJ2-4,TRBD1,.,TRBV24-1,CATSDSGTGGAKNIQYF,TGTGCCACCAGTGACTCCGGGACAGGGGGAGCCAAAAACATTCAGTACTTC
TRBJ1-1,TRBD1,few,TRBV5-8,CASSSAGTGILMNTEAFF,TGTGCCAGCAGCTCTGCAGGGACAGGGATTTTGATGAACACTGAAGCTTTCTTT
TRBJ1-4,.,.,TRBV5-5,CASSFRRGTNEKLFF,TGTGCCAGCAGCTTTCGAAGGGGAACTAATGAAAAACTGTTTTTT
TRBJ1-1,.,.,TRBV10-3,CATSGGGTEAFF,TGTGCCACCTCGGGGGGGGGCACTGAAGCTTTCTTT
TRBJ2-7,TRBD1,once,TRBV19,CASSVQGHEQYF,TGTGCCAGTAGTGTACAGGGGCACGAGCAGTACTTC
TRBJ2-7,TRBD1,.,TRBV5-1,CASSRDRGHEQYF,TGCGCCAGCAGCCGGGACAGGGGCCACGAGCAGTACTTC
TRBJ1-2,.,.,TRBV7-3,CASSPTGFGGYTF,TGTGCCAGCAGCCCGACAGGTTTCGGTGGCTACACCTTC
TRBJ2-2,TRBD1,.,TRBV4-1,CASSRGQGNGELFF,TGCGCCAGCAGCCGGGGACAGGGTAACGGGGAGCTGTTTTTT
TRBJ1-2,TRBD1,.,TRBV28,CANSLRTGVYTF,TGTGCCAACAGTTTACGGACAGGGGTTTACACCTTC
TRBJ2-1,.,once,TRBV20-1,CSAQGWDEQFF,TGCAGTGCCCAGGGGTGGGATGAGCAGTTCTTC
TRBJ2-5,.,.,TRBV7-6,CATRVVGETQYF,TGTGCCACCCGGGTAGTGGGAGAGACCCAGTACTTC
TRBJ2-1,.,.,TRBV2,CASRGQSSSYNEQFF,TGTGCCAGCAGGGGGCAGTCGAGCTCCTACAATGAGCAGTTCTTC
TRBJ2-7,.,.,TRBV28,CAIKNAPNSYEQYF,TGTGCCATCAAAAATGCGCCTAACTCCTACGAGCAGTACTTC
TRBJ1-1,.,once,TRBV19,CASSEGGLGTEAFF,TGTGCCAGTAGTGAGGGGGGGTTGGGCACTGAAGCTTTCTTT
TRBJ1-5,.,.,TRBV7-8,CASSLRAAPQPQHF,TGTGCCAGCAGCTTAAGAGCGGCTCCTCAGCCCCAGCATTTT
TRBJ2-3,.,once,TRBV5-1,CASSPGVVSTDTQYF,TGCGCCAGCAGCCCGGGGGTTGTGAGCACAGATACGCAGTATTTT
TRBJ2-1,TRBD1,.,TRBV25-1,CASSVTGGHEQFF,TGTGCCAGCAGTGTTACAGGGGGCCATGAGCAGTTCTTC
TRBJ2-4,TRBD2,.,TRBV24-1,CATSDLGAGDKNIQYF,TGTGCCACCAGTGATTTAGGAGCGGGGGACAAAAACATTCAGTACTTC
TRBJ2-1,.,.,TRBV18,CASSPKLNSYNEQFF,TGTGCCAGCTCACCAAAACTAAACTCCTACAATGAGCAGTTCTTC
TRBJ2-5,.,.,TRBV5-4,CASGLPARETQYF,TGTGCCAGCGGACTTCCAGCTAGGGAGACCCAGTACTTC
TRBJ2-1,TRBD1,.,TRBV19,CATRQGGTDEQFF,TGTGCCACCAGACAGGGGGGAACTGATGAGCAGTTCTTC
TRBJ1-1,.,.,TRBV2,CASSVGSLLPAEAFF,TGTGCCAGCAGTGTCGGTTCCCTTTTGCCCGCTGAAGCTTTCTTT
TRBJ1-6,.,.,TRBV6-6,CASSYTQTVLNSPLHF,TGTGCCAGCAGTTACACCCAGACAGTATTAAATTCACCCCTCCACTTT
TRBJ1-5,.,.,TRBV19,CASSIALNTNQPQHF,TGTGCCAGTAGTATCGCCCTAAATACCAATCAGCCCCAGCATTTT
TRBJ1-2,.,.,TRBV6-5,CASSYSGAGGYTF,TGTGCCAGCAGTTACTCGGGGGCAGGAGGCTACACCTTC
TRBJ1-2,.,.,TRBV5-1,CASSLIPDYGYTF,TGCGCCAGCAGCTTAATCCCCGACTATGGCTACACCTTC
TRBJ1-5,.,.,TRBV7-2,CASSSRTDYNQPQHF,TGTGCCAGCAGCTCACGGACAGACTACAATCAGCCCCAGCATTTT
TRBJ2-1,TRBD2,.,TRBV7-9,CASSLPAGGVGEQFF,TGTGCCAGCAGCTTACCCGCGGGGGGGGTTGGTGAGCAGTTCTTC
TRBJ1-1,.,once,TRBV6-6,CASKGVNTEAFF,TGTGCCAGCAAGGGGGTCAACACTGAAGCTTTCTTT
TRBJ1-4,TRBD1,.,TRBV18,CASSPPTGLGEKLFF,TGTGCCAGCTCACCACCGACAGGGTTGGGGGAAAAACTGTTTTTT
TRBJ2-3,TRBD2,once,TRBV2,CASSLRAGKSTDTQYF,TGTGCCAGCAGCCTCCGAGCGGGAAAGAGCACAGATACGCAGTATTTT
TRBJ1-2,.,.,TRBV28,CASTPRSPRGYTF,TGTGCCAGCACCCCCCGCAGCCCTAGGGGCTACACCTTC
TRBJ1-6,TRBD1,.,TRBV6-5,CASILTGRNSPLHF,TGTGCCAGCATCCTGACAGGGCGGAATTCACCCCTCCACTTT
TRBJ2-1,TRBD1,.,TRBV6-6,CASSYSGGAAYEQFF,TGTGCCAGCAGTTACTCAGGGGGCGCAGCCTATGAGCAGTTCTTC
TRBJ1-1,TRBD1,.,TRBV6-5,CASTPGQADTEAFF,TGTGCCAGCACCCCGGGACAGGCTGACACTGAAGCTTTCTTT
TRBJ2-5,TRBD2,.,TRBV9,CASSVGPSGQETQYF,TGTGCCAGCAGCGTAGGCCCTAGCGGGCAAGAGACCCAGTACTTC
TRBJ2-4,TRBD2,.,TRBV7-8,CASSLDVAGGTRSKNIQYF,TGTGCCAGCAGCTTAGATGTAGCGGGGGGGACCAGATCCAAAAACATTCAGTACTTC
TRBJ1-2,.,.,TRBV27,CASSMIPREARYGHTF,TGTGCCAGCAGTATGATTCCTCGGGAGGCGCGATATGGCCACACCTTC
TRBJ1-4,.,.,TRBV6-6,CASSYQRGATNEKLFF,TGTGCCAGCAGTTACCAAAGAGGAGCAACTAATGAAAAACTGTTTTTT
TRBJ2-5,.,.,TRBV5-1,CASSLNFLVRTQYF,TGCGCCAGCAGCTTGAATTTTCTTGTGAGGACCCAGTACTTC
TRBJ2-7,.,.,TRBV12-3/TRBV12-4,CASSLDSPYEQYF,TGTGCCAGCAGTTTAGACAGTCCCTACGAGCAGTACTTC